Described below is a single T cell receptor beta chain sequence and its context. Antigen specificity is unknown. The study ran its PCR with 60 Vbeta and 13 Jbeta primers. Assay used: immunoSEQ multiplex PCR; TCRdb lists only in-frame clones, some missing. The sample has around 50,000 clones. These data belong to a study of cytomegalovirus exposure and HLA in healthy donors. Across the study: The Caucasian-associated ancestry cluster held roughly 78% of under 450 genotyped donors. Points from the study as a whole: Apparent HLA restriction characterized most CMV-associated TCR beta chains in a later analysis. Further analysis, carried out later, found HLA-associated TCR beta chains more clonally expanded than equally common other chains. It was reported that TCR beta sequences correctly inferred the HLA-A and HLA-B alleles for most subjects.

The CDR3 is made up of 14 amino acids. CDR1 is MNHEY and CDR2 is SVGAGI in the germline V gene. Between the trimmed V and J ends, which lost 2 bases and 2 bases, there was a span of 9 bases. The source material was PBMCs. This TCR derives from a female donor in good health and CMV-seronegative. The V and J genes are TRBV6-5 and TRBJ1-2; maybe TRBD1 (6 bases). The CDR3 nucleotides are TGTGCCAGCAGTTACGACAGGCTCAACTATGGCTACACCTTC. Translation: CASSYDRLNYGYTF.